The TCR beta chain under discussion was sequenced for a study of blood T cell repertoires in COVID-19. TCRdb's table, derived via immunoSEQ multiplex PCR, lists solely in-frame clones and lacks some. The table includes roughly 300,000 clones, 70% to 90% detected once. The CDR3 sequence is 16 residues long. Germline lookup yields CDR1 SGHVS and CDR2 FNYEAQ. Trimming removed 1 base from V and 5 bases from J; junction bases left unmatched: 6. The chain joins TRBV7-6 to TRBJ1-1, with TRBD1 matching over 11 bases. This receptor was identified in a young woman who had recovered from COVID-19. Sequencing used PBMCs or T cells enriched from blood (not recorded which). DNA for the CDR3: TGTGCCAGCAGCTTAGAAGGGACAGGGGGAAATACTGAAGCTTTCTTT. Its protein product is CASSLEGTGGNTEAFF. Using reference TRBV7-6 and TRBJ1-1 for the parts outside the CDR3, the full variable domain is GAGVSQSPRYKVTKRGQDVALRCDPISGHVSLYWYRQALGQGPEFLTYFNYEAQQDKSGLPNDRFSAERPEGSISTLTIQRTEQRDSAMYRCASSLEGTGGNTEAFFGQGTRLTVV.